Below are 28 T cell receptor beta chains sequenced from a single sample in a study of cytomegalovirus exposure and HLA in healthy donors. The PCR used 60 Vbeta and 13 Jbeta primers. The table came from immunoSEQ multiplex PCR; TCRdb's copy has only in-frame clones and leaves some out. This table holds some 130,000 clones, around 70% found once. Sample: PBMCs. Receptor source: a male donor in good health and CMV-seronegative.

This clone was seen only a few times. The chain recombines TRBV6-5 with TRBJ1-2, with 8 bases aligning to TRBD1. Trimming took 2 bases from V and 4 from J; bases not matched to a gene: 9. The V gene's germline CDR1 is MNHEY and CDR2 SVGAGI. CDR3 length: 16 amino acids. This CDR3 reads CASSYGGTGGTYGYTF. The CDR3 DNA is TGTGCCAGCAGTTACGGGGGCACAGGGGGAACCTATGGCTACACCTTC.

J is TRBJ2-1 and V is TRBV14; weak D call: TRBD2 (6 bases). Looked up from germline, CDR1 is SGHDN and CDR2 is FVKESK. The CDR3 runs 15 residues. The ends were cut back, 1 base at V and 3 bases at J, with 10 bases in the middle. The CDR3 here is CASSQVGGVYNEQFF. The CDR3 nucleotides read TGTGCCAGCAGCCAAGTCGGAGGGGTCTACAATGAGCAGTTCTTC.

V gene TRBV19 combines with J gene TRBJ2-7, with TRBD1 identical over 11 bases. CDR3 length equals 14 residues. In germline, CDR1 is LNHDA, CDR2 SQIVND (reference sequence). V lost 5 bases, J lost 3 bases, and 3 bases stayed unmatched. CDR3 region: CASSAGTGGYEQYF. In DNA, the CDR3 is TGTGCCAGTAGTGCCGGGACAGGGGGCTACGAGCAGTACTTC.

The chain carries TRBV6-5 and TRBJ2-1; 7 bases line up with TRBD2. The CDR3 sequence is 14 residues long. After removal of 6 bases from V and 4 bases from J, the junction contained 6 bases not matched to a gene. From germline, CDR1 is MNHEY and CDR2 SVGAGI. The CDR3 sequence is CASRSSGPYNEQFF. CDR3 DNA: TGTGCCAGCAGGTCTAGCGGACCTTACAATGAGCAGTTCTTC.

The chain joins TRBV13 to TRBJ1-2; TRBD1 is a possible D gene (6 bases). Trimming removed 3 bases at V and 4 bases at J, with 12 bases between. The germline gives CDR1 PRHDT, CDR2 FYEKMQ (reference sequence). This CDR3 region has 14 residues. CDR3 in DNA: TGTGCCAGCAGCTTCGACAGGAATTTCTATGGCTACACCTTC. Translating gives CASSFDRNFYGYTF. Filled out from reference TRBV13 and TRBJ1-2, the complete variable domain reads AAGVIQSPRHLIKEKRETATLKCYPIPRHDTVYWYQQGPGQDPQFLISFYEKMQSDKGSIPDRFSAQQFSDYHSELNMSSLELGDSALYFCASSFDRNFYGYTFGSGTRLTVV.

This clone was seen more than once but under ten times. This sequence joins TRBV7-3 and TRBJ1-5, with D unresolved. The CDR3 has 14 residues. V lost 4 bases and J 4 bases, leaving 11 bases between the germline ends. Germline CDR1 is SGHTA and CDR2 is FQGTGA. Here the CDR3 DNA reads TGTGCCAGCAGCTACGGTCGCCTGAATCAGCCCCAGCATTTT. The encoded protein is CASSYGRLNQPQHF.

V gene TRBV7-2 combines with J gene TRBJ1-1; a weak D match, TRBD1 (6 bases). This CDR3 is built from 13 residues. Germline V gene lookup returns CDR1 SGHTA and CDR2 FQGNSA. Trimming left V 5 bases short and J 1 base short, with 8 bases between. The CDR3, as DNA: TGTGCCAGCAGCAGGGGACAGAACACTGAAGCTTTCTTT. Protein: CASSRGQNTEAFF.

A few counts support this clone. V and J are TRBV21-1 and TRBJ2-7; the table gives TRBD2 as D, unverified against the DNA. TRBV21-1 is a pseudogene. CDR3 length equals 15 residues. For the CDR3, the DNA is TGTGCCAGCAGCAAAGAAACCGTAACCCTAGAAGAGCAGTACTTC. Its translation is CASSKETVTLEEQYF.

V and J are TRBV5-5 and TRBJ2-7; possible D gene TRBD2, 6 bases. This CDR3 contains 13 residues. Germline V gene sequence: CDR1 SGHKS, CDR2 YYEKEE (reference sequence). Trimming pared 3 bases from V and 2 bases from J, leaving 9 bases between. The CDR3 spells CASSWDLPYEQYF. The CDR3, as DNA: TGTGCCAGCAGCTGGGACTTACCCTACGAGCAGTACTTC.

The rearrangement links TRBV15 to TRBJ1-1; TRBD1 matches at 8 bases. The CDR3 sequence is 13 residues long. CDR1 and CDR2 (germline): LNHNV, YYDKDF (reference sequence). The J segment lost 6 bases and the V segment lost 4 bases, leaving 4 bases of the junction unmatched. The chain's CDR3 is CATSTSGGSEAFF. CDR3 nucleotides: TGTGCCACCAGCACCTCAGGGGGCTCTGAAGCTTTCTTT.

The J gene is TRBJ2-5, the V gene TRBV13, with D tentatively TRBD1 (6 bases). The CDR3 sequence is 14 residues long. Per the germline V gene, CDR1 is PRHDT and CDR2 is FYEKMQ (reference sequence). Trimming removed 5 bases from V and 0 bases from J, with 10 bases in between. CDR3 sequence (DNA): TGTGCCAGCAGCCCCCGGACAGACCAAGAGACCCAGTACTTC. It yields the protein CASSPRTDQETQYF.

The genes are TRBV5-1 and TRBJ1-3, with D possibly being TRBD1 (6 bases). CDR1 is SGHRS and CDR2 is YFSETQ in the germline V gene. This CDR3 has 15 residues. With 2 bases removed from V and 1 base from J, the gap between germline ends came to 10 bases. The CDR3 spells CASSFSGESGNTIYF. DNA for the CDR3: TGCGCCAGCAGCTTTTCAGGGGAGTCTGGAAACACCATATATTTT.

The chain joins TRBV9 to TRBJ2-5; TRBD1 agrees at 10 bases. V dropped 0 bases and J dropped 2; count of bases not matched to a gene: 1. The CDR3 covers 15 residues. CDR1 is SGDLS and CDR2 is YYNGEE in the germline V gene. The CDR3 loop is CASSVVGQGQETQYF. CDR3 DNA: TGTGCCAGCAGCGTAGTGGGACAGGGGCAAGAGACCCAGTACTTC. The whole variable domain, filled in from reference TRBV9 and TRBJ2-5, reads DSGVTQTPKHLITATGQRVTLRCSPRSGDLSVYWYQQSLDQGLQFLIQYYNGEERAKGNILERFSAQQFPDLHSELNLSSLELGDSALYFCASSVVGQGQETQYFGPGTRLLVL.

The rearrangement links TRBV27 to TRBJ2-7, with 7 bases matching TRBD2. This CDR3 is built from 15 residues. V was clipped by 1 base and J by 0 bases; unmatched bases: 3. CDR1 is MNHEY and CDR2 is SMNVEV in the germline V gene (reference sequence). The CDR3, as DNA: TGTGCCAGCAGTTTATGGGCGGGAGACTCCTACGAGCAGTACTTC. This sequence encodes CASSLWAGDSYEQYF.

In its sample, this clone was seen once. The chain uses TRBV5-5 and TRBJ2-6; D ambiguous. The CDR3 has 13 residues. In germline, CDR1 is SGHKS, CDR2 YYEKEE (reference sequence). V was cut by 4 bases and J by 8 bases, with 10 bases left in between. CDR3 region: CASSPLNSNVLTF. The CDR3 nucleotides are TGTGCCAGCAGCCCCCTCAACTCCAACGTCCTGACTTTC.

Worth noting for this clone: Relative to the germline gene, one junction end is altered; a read error may explain this. The CDR3: CASSLGGNTGELFF. The CDR3 DNA reads TGTGCTAGCAGCTTGGGGGGGAACACCGGGGAGCTGTTTTTT. The chain employs TRBV7-7 and TRBJ2-2, with a possible D match to TRBD2 (6 bases). CDR1 and CDR2 (germline): SSHAT, FNYEAQ (reference sequence). The CDR3 has 14 amino acids.

The chain uses TRBV7-6 and TRBJ2-7, with 7 bases fitting TRBD2. The germline CDR1 and CDR2 sequences are SGHVS and FNYEAQ. This CDR3 has 13 amino acids. V was clipped by 5 bases and J by 3 bases; unmatched bases: 4. CDR3: CASSPRTSYEQYF. CDR3 DNA: TGTGCCAGCAGCCCCCGGACTAGCTACGAGCAGTACTTC.

For the CDR3, the DNA is TGTGCCAGCATAAAGGGGCCAGGGAGGGGGTACGAGCAGTACTTC. Its protein is CASIKGPGRGYEQYF. The chain employs TRBV28 and TRBJ2-7; perhaps TRBD2 as D (7 bases). CDR3 length: 15 amino acids. Between the trimmed V and J ends, which lost 7 bases and 4 bases, there was a span of 20 bases. Germline V gives CDR1 MDHEN, CDR2 SYDVKM.

CDR3 sequence (DNA): TGTGCCAGTAGTACCCCTAGCGGGGGGGCCGTAGATACGCAGTATTTT. Translating it yields CASSTPSGGAVDTQYF. V and J are TRBV19 and TRBJ2-3; TRBD2 matches 12 bases. Germline CDR1 is LNHDA and CDR2 is SQIVND (reference sequence). The CDR3 contains 16 residues. With 4 bases clipped from V and 5 bases from J, the junction kept 7 bases outside the gene matches.

The CDR3 region is CASSRQGPGNTIYF. CDR3 bases: TGCGCCAGCAGTAGACAGGGGCCAGGAAACACCATATATTTT. This sequence joins TRBV10-1 and TRBJ1-3, with 8 bases identical to TRBD1. Germline CDR1 reads WNHNN; CDR2 reads SYGVQD (reference sequence). J gave up 4 bases and V 5 bases, and 4 bases lay outside the gene matches. The CDR3 has 14 amino acids.

The chain couples TRBV12-5 to TRBJ2-2, with 9 bases that match TRBD1. This CDR3 contains 16 residues. Losses at the gene ends were 7 bases for V and 2 bases for J; bases not matched to a gene: 8. Germline V lookup: CDR1 LGHNT, CDR2 FRNRAP. DNA of the CDR3: TGTGCTAGTGCCTCACAGGGGGCGCTTAACACCGGGGAGCTGTTTTTT. Encoded protein: CASASQGALNTGELFF.

There are a few counts of this clone. This chain links TRBV28 with TRBJ2-1; 8 bases align to TRBD1. Germline V gene data show CDR1 as MDHEN and CDR2 as SYDVKM. Trimming cost V 5 bases and J 5 bases; bases outside gene matches: 8. The CDR3 totals 15 residues. The CDR3 bases are TGTGCCAGCAGTGGACAGGGACAGAACAACAATGAGCAGTTCTTC. Translated, it gives CASSGQGQNNNEQFF.

V gene TRBV7-8 combines with J gene TRBJ2-2; TRBD2 might be the D (6 bases). Germline V lookup: CDR1 SGHVS, CDR2 FQNEAQ. This CDR3 region has 16 residues. Deletions cut 5 bases from V and 4 bases from J, with 17 bases between. CDR3 bases: TGTGCCAGCAGCACCCGCTCACGGGGGACCACCGGGGAGCTGTTTTTT. As protein: CASSTRSRGTTGELFF.

This chain joins TRBV27 and TRBJ2-5, with 9 bases matching TRBD1. The last part of the DNA fits TRBJ2-7 better; the J call may be wrong. Germline values: CDR1 MNHEY, CDR2 SMNVEV (reference sequence). The CDR3 runs to 15 residues. The CDR3 DNA reads as TGTGCCAGCAGTTTATCCGGGGGACAGGGTTACGAGCAGTACTTC. Its protein is CASSLSGGQGYEQYF.

V and J are TRBV28 and TRBJ2-3, with a weak D call TRBD1 (5 bases). Trimming shortened V by 7 bases and J by 0 bases, and 14 bases separated the two germline ends. There are 15 residues in the CDR3. Per germline, CDR1 MDHEN and CDR2 SYDVKM. CDR3 nucleotide sequence: TGTGCCAGCAAGGCTGACAGAGCTAGCACAGATACGCAGTATTTT. Translated: CASKADRASTDTQYF.

The chain carries TRBV7-6 and TRBJ2-1, with TRBD2 matching over 15 bases. V shed 5 bases and J 9 bases; nucleotides not matched to a gene: 5. This CDR3 has 15 amino acids. CDR1 and CDR2 from the germline V gene are SGHVS and FNYEAQ. CDR3 sequence reads: CASSLRTSGGGEQFF. The CDR3 nucleotides read TGTGCCAGCAGCCTGCGGACTAGCGGGGGGGGTGAGCAGTTCTTC.

The V call is TRBV18, the J call TRBJ2-7; TRBD1 matches 10 bases. This CDR3 comprises 15 residues. V shed 3 bases, J shed 3 bases, and the junction held 5 bases outside the gene matches. Germline V gene sequence: CDR1 KGHSH, CDR2 LQKENI. CDR3 protein: CASSPPRTGGYEQYF. CDR3 coding DNA: TGTGCCAGCTCACCTCCCCGGACAGGGGGCTACGAGCAGTACTTC.

The chain employs TRBV2 and TRBJ2-3; D is uncertain. Trimming removed 5 bases at V and 2 bases at J, with 5 bases between. CDR1 and CDR2 from the germline V gene are SNHLY and FYNNEI. This CDR3 is built from 12 residues. The DNA for the CDR3 is TGTGCCAGCAGTCATTCCACAGATACGCAGTATTTT. This encodes CASSHSTDTQYF.